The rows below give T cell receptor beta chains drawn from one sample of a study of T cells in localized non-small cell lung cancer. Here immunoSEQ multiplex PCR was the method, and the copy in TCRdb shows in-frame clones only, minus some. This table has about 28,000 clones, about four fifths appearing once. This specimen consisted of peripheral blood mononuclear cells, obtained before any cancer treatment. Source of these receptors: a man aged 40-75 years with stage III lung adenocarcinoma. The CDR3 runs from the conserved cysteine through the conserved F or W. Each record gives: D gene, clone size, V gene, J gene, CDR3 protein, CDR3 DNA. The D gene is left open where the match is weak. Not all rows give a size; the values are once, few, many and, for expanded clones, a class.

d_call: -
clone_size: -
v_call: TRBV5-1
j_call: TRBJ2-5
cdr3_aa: CASSLAGETQYF
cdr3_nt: TGCGCCAGCAGCTTGGCCGGGGAGACCCAGTACTTC

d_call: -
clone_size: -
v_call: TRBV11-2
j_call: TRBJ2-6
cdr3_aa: CASSLGPGAGANVLTF
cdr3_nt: TGTGCCAGCAGCTTAGGTCCAGGAGCTGGGGCCAACGTCCTGACTTTC

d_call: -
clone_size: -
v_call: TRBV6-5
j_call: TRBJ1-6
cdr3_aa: CASSQGRLNSPLHF
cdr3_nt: TGTGCCAGCAGTCAGGGACGGCTCAATTCACCCCTCCACTTT

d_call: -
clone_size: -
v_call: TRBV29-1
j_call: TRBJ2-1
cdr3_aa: CSSRHGIEQFF
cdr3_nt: TGCAGTTCGAGACACGGGATTGAGCAGTTCTTC

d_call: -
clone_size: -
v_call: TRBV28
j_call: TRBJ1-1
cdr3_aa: CASDGYTEAFF
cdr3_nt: TGTGCCAGCGATGGGTACACTGAAGCTTTCTTT

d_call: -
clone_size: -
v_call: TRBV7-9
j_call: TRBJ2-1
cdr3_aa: CASSGRARAYNEQFF
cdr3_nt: TGTGCCAGCAGCGGGCGGGCCAGGGCCTACAATGAGCAGTTCTTC

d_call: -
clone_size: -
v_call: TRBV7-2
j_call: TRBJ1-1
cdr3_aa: CASSLGGTSNTEAFF
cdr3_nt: TGTGCCAGCAGCTTAGGAGGTACCAGTAACACTGAAGCTTTCTTT

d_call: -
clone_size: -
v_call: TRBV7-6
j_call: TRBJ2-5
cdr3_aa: CASSLAETQYF
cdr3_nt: TGTGCCAGCAGCTTAGCGGAGACCCAGTACTTC

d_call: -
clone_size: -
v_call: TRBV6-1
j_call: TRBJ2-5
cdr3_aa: CASSEWGEQETQYF
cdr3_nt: TGTGCCAGCAGTGAATGGGGGGAACAAGAGACCCAGTACTTC

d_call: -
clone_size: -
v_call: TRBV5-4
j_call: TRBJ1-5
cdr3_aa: CASSPQMPYQPQHF
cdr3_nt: TGTGCCAGCAGCCCCCAAATGCCCTATCAGCCCCAGCATTTT

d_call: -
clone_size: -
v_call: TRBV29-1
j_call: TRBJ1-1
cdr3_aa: CSVKEGDGTEAFF
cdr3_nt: TGCAGCGTCAAGGAAGGAGATGGCACTGAAGCTTTCTTT

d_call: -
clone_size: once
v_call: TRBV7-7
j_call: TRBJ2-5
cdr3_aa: CASSLGGTSQETQYF
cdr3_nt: TGTGCCAGCAGCTTAGGGGGGACTTCACAAGAGACCCAGTACTTC

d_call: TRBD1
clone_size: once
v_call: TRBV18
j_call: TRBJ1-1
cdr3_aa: CASSPVIGPTGGAEAFF
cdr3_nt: TGTGCCAGCTCACCCGTAATCGGCCCGACAGGGGGCGCGGAGGCTTTCTTT

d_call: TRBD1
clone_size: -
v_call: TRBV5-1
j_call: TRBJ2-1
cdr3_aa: CASGTGTAYNEQFF
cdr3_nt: TGCGCCAGCGGGACCGGGACAGCTTACAATGAGCAGTTCTTC

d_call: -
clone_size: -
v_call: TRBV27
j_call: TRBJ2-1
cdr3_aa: CASSLEGFSPTEQFF
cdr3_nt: TGTGCCAGCAGTTTGGAAGGGTTTTCCCCAACTGAGCAGTTCTTC

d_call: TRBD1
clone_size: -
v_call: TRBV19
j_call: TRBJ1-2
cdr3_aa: CASSTAGGASYGYTF
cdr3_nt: TGTGCCAGTAGTACTGCAGGGGGCGCTTCCTATGGCTACACCTTC

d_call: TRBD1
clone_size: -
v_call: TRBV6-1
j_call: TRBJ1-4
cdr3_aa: CASSLTGAINEKLFF
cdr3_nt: TGTGCCAGCAGTCTGACAGGGGCGATAAATGAAAAACTGTTTTTT

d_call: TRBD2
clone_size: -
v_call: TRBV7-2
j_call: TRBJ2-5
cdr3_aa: CASSSTGTTETQYF
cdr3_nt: TGTGCCAGCAGCTCAACCGGGACTACAGAGACCCAGTACTTC

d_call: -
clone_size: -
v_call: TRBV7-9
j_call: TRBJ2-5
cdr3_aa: CASSLGLYGEETQYF
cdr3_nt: TGTGCCAGCAGCTTGGGTCTCTACGGAGAAGAGACCCAGTACTTC

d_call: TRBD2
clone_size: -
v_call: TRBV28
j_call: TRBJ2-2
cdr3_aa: CASSPGGPRTGELFF
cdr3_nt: TGTGCCAGCAGTCCGGGGGGGCCTCGGACCGGGGAGCTGTTTTTT

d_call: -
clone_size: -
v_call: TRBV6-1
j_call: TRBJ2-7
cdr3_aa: CASSLTTYEQYF
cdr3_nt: TGTGCCAGCAGCCTTACTACCTACGAGCAGTACTTC

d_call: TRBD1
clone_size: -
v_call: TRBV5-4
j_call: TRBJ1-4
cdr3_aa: CASSPQQGRKLFF
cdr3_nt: TGTGCCAGCAGCCCGCAACAGGGGCGAAAACTGTTTTTT

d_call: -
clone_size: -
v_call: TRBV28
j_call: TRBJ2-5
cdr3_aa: CASNDRNQETQYF
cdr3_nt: TGTGCCAGCAACGACAGGAATCAAGAGACCCAGTACTTC

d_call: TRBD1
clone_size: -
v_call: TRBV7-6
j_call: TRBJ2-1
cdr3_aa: CASSRRGQGAHEQFF
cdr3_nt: TGTGCCAGCAGCCGCCGAGGACAGGGGGCACATGAGCAGTTCTTC

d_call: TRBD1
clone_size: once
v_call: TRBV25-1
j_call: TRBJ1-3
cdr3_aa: CASSRQGIVGNTIYF
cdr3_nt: TGTGCCAGCAGCCGACAGGGAATAGTAGGAAACACCATATATTTT

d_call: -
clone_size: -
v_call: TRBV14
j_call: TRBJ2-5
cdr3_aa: CASSQGEEETQYF
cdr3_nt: TGTGCCAGCAGCCAAGGAGAGGAAGAGACCCAGTACTTC

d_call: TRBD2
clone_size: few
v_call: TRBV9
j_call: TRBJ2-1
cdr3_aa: CASSVVVGGSYNEQFF
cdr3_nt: TGTGCCAGCAGCGTAGTTGTCGGGGGGTCCTACAATGAGCAGTTCTTC

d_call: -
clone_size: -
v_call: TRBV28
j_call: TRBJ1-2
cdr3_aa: CASRRQNYGYTF
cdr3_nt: TGTGCCAGCAGAAGGCAGAACTATGGCTACACCTTC

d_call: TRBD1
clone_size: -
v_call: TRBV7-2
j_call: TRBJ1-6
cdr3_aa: CASSFSGGGSPLHF
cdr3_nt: TGTGCCAGCAGCTTTTCAGGGGGGGGTTCACCCCTCCACTTT

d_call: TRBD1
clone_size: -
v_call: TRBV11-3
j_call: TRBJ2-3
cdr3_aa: CASSLGQGSDTQYF
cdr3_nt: TGTGCCAGCAGCTTAGGACAGGGGTCAGATACGCAGTATTTT

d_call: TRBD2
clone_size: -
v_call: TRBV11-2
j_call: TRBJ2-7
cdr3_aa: CASSLLAGNEQYF
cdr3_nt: TGTGCCAGCAGCTTACTAGCGGGAAACGAGCAGTACTTC

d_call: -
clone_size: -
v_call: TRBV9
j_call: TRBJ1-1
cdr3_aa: CASSVQGRGEAFF
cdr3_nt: TGTGCCAGCAGCGTACAGGGTCGGGGTGAAGCTTTCTTT

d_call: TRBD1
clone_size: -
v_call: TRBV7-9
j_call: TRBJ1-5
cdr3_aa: CASSFGTAYSNQPQHF
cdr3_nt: TGTGCCAGCAGCTTTGGGACAGCCTATAGCAATCAGCCCCAGCATTTT

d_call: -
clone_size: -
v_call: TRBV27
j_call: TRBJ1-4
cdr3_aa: CASSLRRPRITNEKLFF
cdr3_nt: TGTGCCAGCAGTTTAAGGCGACCCAGGATAACTAATGAAAAACTGTTTTTT

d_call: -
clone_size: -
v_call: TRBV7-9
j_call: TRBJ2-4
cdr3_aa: CASSLWFGEISLAKNIQYF
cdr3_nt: TGTGCCAGCAGCTTATGGTTCGGGGAGATTTCTCTAGCCAAAAACATTCAGTACTTC

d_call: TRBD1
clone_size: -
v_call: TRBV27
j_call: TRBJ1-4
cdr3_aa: CASSLSGTANEKLFF
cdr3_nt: TGTGCCAGCAGCCTTTCCGGGACAGCTAATGAAAAACTGTTTTTT

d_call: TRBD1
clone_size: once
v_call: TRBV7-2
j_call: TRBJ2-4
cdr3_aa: CASSFTGVFKNIQYF
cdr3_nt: TGTGCCAGCAGCTTCACAGGGGTATTCAAAAACATTCAGTACTTC

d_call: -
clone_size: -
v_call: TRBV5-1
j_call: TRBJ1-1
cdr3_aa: CASSLDPATSTEAFF
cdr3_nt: TGCGCCAGCAGCTTGGATCCGGCTACGAGCACTGAAGCTTTCTTT

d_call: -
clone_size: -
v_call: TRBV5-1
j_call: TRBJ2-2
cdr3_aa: CASTFRGPDTGELFF
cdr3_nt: TGCGCCAGCACCTTCCGAGGCCCCGACACCGGGGAGCTGTTTTTT

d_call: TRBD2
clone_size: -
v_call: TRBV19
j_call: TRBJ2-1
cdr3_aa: CASKGRAKWDEQFF
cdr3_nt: TGTGCCAGTAAGGGGAGGGCCAAGTGGGATGAGCAGTTCTTC

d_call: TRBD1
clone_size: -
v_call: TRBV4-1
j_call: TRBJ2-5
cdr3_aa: CASSQGYRGGGETQYF
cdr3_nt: TGCGCCAGCAGCCAAGGCTACAGGGGTGGGGGTGAGACCCAGTACTTC

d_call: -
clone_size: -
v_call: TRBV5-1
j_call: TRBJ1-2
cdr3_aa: CASSPLAGYGYTF
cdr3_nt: TGCGCCAGCAGCCCCCTCGCGGGGTATGGCTACACCTTC

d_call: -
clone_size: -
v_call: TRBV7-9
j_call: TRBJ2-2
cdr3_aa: CASSLAATSTNTGELFF
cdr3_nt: TGTGCCAGCAGCTTAGCGGCGACCTCAACGAACACCGGGGAGCTGTTTTTT

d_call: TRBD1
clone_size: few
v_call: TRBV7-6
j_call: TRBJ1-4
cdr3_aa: CASSPRTGGREKLFF
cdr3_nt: TGTGCCAGCAGCCCTCGGACAGGGGGCCGGGAAAAACTGTTTTTT